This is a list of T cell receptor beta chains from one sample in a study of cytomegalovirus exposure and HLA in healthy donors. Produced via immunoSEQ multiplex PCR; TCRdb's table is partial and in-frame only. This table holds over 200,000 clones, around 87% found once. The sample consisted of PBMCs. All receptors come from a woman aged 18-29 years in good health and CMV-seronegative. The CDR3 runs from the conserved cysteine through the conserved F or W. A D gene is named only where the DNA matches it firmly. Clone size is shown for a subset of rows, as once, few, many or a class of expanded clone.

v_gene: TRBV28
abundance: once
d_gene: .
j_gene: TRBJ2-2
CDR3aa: CASSWLRGGRGTGELFF
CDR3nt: TGTGCCAGCAGTTGGCTGAGGGGGGGCCGAGGCACCGGGGAGCTGTTTTTT

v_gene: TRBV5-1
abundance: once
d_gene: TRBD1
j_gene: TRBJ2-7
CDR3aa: CASSGRQGDDFSYEQYF
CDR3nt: TGCGCCAGCAGCGGGAGACAGGGCGACGACTTCTCCTACGAGCAGTACTTC

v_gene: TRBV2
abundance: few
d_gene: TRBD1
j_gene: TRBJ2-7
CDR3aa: CASRQGPYEQYF
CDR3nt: TGTGCCAGTCGACAGGGACCCTACGAGCAGTACTTC

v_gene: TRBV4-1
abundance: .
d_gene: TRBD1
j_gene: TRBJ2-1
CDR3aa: CASSHRTGSYNEQFF
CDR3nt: TGCGCCAGCAGCCACCGGACAGGGTCCTACAATGAGCAGTTCTTC

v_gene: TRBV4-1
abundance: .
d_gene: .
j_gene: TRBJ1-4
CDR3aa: CASSQDGAQKLFF
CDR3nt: TGCGCCAGCAGCCAAGATGGGGCGCAGAAACTGTTTTTT

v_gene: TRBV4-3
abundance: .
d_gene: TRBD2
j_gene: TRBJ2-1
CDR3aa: CASSQELLAGGLGNEQFF
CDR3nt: TGCGCCAGCAGCCAAGAACTGCTAGCGGGGGGGCTTGGGAATGAGCAGTTCTTC

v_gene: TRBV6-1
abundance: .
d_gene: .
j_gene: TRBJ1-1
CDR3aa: CASSEDIDSNTEAFF
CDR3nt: TGTGCCAGCAGTGAGGACATTGATAGTAACACTGAAGCTTTCTTT

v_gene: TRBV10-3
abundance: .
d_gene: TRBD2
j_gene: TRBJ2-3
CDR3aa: CAISVAGGADTQYF
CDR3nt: TGTGCCATCAGTGTTGCGGGGGGCGCAGATACGCAGTATTTT

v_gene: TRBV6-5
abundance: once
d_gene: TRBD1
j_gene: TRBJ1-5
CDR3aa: CASSYSSGGSVQPQHF
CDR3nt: TGTGCCAGCAGTTACTCGTCAGGGGGCTCGGTTCAGCCCCAGCATTTT

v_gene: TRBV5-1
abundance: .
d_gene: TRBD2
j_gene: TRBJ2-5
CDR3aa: CASSPSGGLQETQYF
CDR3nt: TGCGCCAGCAGCCCTAGCGGGGGCCTCCAAGAGACCCAGTACTTC

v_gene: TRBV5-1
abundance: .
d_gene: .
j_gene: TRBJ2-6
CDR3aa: CASSHGGSGANVLTF
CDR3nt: TGCGCCAGCTCACATGGGGGGTCTGGGGCCAACGTCCTGACTTTC

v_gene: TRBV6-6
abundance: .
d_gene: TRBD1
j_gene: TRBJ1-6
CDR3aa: CASSQTGDRWSPLHF
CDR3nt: TGTGCCAGCAGTCAGACAGGGGATCGGTGGTCACCCCTCCACTTT

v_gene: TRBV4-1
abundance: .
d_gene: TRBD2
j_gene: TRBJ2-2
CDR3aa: CASSQDSGGGWELFF
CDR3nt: TGCGCCAGCAGCCAAGATAGCGGGGGGGGTTGGGAGCTGTTTTTT

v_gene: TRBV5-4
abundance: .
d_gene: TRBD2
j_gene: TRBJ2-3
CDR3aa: CASSWDTGTSGEAGQYF
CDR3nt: TGTGCCAGCAGCTGGGACACCGGGACTAGCGGGGAAGCAGGGCAGTATTTT

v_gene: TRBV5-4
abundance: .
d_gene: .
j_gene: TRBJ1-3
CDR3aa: CASSLGDDSGNTIYF
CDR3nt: TGTGCCAGCAGCTTGGGAGATGACTCTGGAAACACCATATATTTT

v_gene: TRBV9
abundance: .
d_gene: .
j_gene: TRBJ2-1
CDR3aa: CASSPRQGGLASYNEQFF
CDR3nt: TGTGCCAGCAGCCCCCGCCAGGGTGGGCTAGCGAGTTACAATGAGCAGTTCTTC

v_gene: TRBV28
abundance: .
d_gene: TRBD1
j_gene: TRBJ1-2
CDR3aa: CATTDRDRTNYGYTF
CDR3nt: TGTGCCACCACGGACAGGGATCGGACTAACTATGGCTACACCTTC